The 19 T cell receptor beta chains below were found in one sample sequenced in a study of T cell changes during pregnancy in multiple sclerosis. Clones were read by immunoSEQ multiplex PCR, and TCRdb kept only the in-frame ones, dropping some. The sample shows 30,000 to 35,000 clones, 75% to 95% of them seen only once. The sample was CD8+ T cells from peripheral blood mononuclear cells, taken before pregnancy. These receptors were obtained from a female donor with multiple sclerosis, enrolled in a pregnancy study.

CDR3 sequence reads: CASSLDAPWTVSRGGYTF. The CDR3 region has the DNA TGTGCCAGCAGCTTAGATGCCCCCTGGACAGTGAGTAGAGGTGGCTACACCTTC. This chain links TRBV11-2 with TRBJ1-2; TRBD1 might be the D (6 bases). The CDR3 sequence is 18 residues long. CDR1 and CDR2 (germline): SGHAT, FQNNGV. The V end lost 0 bases, the J end lost 7 bases, and 24 bases lay between the germline ends.

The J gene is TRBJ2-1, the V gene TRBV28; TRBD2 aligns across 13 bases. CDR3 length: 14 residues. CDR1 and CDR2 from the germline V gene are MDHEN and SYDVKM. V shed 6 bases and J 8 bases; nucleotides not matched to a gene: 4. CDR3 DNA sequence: TGTGCCAGCAGAGGGACTAGCGGGATCGATGAGCAGTTCTTC. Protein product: CASRGTSGIDEQFF.

The CDR3 bases are TGCGCCAGCAGCCAAGATCGGCGACCGGACACTTTCTTT. Amino acid sequence: CASSQDRRPDTFF. V gene TRBV4-3 combines with J gene TRBJ1-1, with D perhaps TRBD1 (5 bases). Germline CDR1 LGHNA, CDR2 YSLEER. Trimming stripped 0 bases from V and 12 bases from J, with 14 bases between. CDR3 length: 13 amino acids.

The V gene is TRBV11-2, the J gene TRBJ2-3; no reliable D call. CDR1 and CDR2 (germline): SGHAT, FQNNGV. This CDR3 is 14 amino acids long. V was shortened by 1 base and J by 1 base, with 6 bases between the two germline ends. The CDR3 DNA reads TGTGCCAGCAGCTTAGTCGGAGGCACAGATACGCAGTATTTT. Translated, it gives CASSLVGGTDTQYF.

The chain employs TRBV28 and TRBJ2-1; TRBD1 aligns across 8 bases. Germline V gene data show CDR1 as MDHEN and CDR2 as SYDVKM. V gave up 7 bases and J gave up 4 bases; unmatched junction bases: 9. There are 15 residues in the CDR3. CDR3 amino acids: CASNGRDRRYNEQFF. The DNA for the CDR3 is TGTGCCAGCAACGGCCGGGACAGGAGGTACAATGAGCAGTTCTTC.

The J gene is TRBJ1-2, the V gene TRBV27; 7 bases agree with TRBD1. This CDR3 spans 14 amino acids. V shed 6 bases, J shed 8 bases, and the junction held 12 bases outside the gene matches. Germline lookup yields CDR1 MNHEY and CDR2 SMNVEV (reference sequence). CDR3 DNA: TGTGCCAGCAGATCCTTACAGGGGATTTGGGGCTACACCTTC. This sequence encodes CASRSLQGIWGYTF.

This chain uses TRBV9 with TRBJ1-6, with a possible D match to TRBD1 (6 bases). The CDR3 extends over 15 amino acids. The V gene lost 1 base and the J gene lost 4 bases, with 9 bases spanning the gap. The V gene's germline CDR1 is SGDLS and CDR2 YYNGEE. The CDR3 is CASSVNGQYNSPLHF. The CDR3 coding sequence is TGTGCCAGCAGCGTAAACGGACAGTATAATTCACCCCTCCACTTT.

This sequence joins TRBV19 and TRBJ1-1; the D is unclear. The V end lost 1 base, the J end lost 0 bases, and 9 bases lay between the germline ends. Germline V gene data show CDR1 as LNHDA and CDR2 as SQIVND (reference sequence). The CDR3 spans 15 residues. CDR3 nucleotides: TGTGCCAGTAGTATAGGGGCCAGTTTGAACACTGAAGCTTTCTTT. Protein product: CASSIGASLNTEAFF.

Written as DNA, the CDR3 is TGTGCCAGCAGCTCACTGGTAGCGGGAACCACCTACGAGCAGTACTTC. Translated, it gives CASSSLVAGTTYEQYF. The chain links TRBV7-8 to TRBJ2-7; TRBD2 aligns across 8 bases. Germline V lookup: CDR1 SGHVS, CDR2 FQNEAQ. This CDR3 is built from 16 residues. Trimming took 4 bases from V and 2 from J; bases not matched to a gene: 10.

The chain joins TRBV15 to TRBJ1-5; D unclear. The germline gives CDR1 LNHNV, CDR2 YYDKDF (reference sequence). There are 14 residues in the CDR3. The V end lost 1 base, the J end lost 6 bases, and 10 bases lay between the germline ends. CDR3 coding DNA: TGTGCCACCAGCAGAGGGTCAGAAACTCAGCCCCAGCATTTT. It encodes CATSRGSETQPQHF.

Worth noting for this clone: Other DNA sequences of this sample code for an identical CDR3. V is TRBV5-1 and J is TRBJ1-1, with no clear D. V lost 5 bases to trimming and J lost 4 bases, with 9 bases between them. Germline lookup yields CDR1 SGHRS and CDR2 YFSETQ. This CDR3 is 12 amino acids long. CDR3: CASSPGGTEAFF. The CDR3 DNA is TGCGCCAGCAGTCCCGGAGGCACTGAAGCTTTCTTT.

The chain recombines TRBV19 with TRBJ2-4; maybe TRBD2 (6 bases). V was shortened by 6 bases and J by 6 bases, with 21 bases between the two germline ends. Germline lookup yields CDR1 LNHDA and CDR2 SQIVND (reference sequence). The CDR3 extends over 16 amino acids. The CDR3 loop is CASRPRRRDEINIQYF. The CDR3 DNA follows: TGTGCCAGTAGGCCCCGCCGGCGGGATGAGATAAACATTCAGTACTTC. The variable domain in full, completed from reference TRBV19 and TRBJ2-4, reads DGGITQSPKYLFRKEGQNVTLSCEQNLNHDAMYWYRQDPGQGLRLIYYSQIVNDFQKGDIAEGYSVSREKKESFPLTVTSAQKNPTAFYLCASRPRRRDEINIQYFGAGTRLSVL.

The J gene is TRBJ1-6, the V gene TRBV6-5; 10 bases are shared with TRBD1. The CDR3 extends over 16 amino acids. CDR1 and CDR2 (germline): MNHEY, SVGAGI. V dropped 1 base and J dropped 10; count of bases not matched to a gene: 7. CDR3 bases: TGTGCCAGCAGTTACTGGGACAGGGGAGGTTGGTCACCCCTCCACTTT. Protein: CASSYWDRGGWSPLHF.

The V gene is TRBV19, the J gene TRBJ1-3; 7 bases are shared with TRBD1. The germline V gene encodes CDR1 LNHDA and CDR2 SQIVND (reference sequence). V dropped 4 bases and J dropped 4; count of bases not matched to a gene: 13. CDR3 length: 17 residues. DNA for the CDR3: TGTGCCAGTAGTACCGGACAGGCAACTTTAATCGGAAACACCATATATTTT. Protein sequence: CASSTGQATLIGNTIYF.

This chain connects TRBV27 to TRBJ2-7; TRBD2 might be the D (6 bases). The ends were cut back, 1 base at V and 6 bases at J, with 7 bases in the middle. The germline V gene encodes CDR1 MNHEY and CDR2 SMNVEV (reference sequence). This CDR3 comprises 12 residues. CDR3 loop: CASSLWGLEQYF. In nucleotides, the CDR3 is TGTGCCAGCAGTTTATGGGGACTCGAGCAGTACTTC.

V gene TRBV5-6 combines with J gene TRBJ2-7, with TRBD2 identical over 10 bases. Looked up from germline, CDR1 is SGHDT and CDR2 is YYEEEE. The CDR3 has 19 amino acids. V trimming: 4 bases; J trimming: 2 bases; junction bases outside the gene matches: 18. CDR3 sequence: CASSTALAGGFLNPYEQYF. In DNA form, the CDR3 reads TGTGCCAGCAGCACCGCCTTAGCGGGAGGCTTTTTAAATCCCTACGAGCAGTACTTC.

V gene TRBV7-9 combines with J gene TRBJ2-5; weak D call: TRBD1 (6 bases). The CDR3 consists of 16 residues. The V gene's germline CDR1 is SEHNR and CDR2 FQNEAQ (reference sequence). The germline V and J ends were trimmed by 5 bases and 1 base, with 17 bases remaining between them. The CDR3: CASSLWVTGRQETQYF. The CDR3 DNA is TGTGCCAGCAGCCTCTGGGTTACAGGGCGCCAAGAGACCCAGTACTTC.

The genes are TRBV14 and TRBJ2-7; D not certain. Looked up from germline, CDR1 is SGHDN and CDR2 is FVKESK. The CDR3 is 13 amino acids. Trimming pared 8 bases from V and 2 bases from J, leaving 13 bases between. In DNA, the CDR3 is TGTGCCAGCCGCACCTCTGACACCTACGAGCAGTACTTC. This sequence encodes CASRTSDTYEQYF.

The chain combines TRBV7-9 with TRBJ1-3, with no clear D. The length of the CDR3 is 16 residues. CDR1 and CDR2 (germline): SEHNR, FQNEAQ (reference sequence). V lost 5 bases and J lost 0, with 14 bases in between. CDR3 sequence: CASSRFLGSSGNTIYF. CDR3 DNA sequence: TGTGCCAGCAGCCGTTTTCTCGGGTCCTCTGGAAACACCATATATTTT.